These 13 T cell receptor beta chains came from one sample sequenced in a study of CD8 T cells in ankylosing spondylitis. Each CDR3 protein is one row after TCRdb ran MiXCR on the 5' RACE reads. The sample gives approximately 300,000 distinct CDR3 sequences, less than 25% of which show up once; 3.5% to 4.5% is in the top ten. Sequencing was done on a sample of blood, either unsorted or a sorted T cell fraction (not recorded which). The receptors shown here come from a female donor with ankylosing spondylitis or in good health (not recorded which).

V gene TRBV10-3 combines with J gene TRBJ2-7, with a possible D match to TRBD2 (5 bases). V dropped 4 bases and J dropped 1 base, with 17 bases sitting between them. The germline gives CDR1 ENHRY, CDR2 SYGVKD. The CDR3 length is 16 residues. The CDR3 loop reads CAISGQRAGVSYEQYF. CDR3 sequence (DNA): TGTGCCATCAGTGGTCAGAGGGCTGGGGTTTCCTACGAGCAGTACTTC.

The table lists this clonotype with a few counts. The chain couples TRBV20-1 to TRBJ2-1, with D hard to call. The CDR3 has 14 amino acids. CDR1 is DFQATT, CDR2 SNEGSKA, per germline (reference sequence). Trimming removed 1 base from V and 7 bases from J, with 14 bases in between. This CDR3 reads CSARGLQSRNEQFF. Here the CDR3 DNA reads TGCAGTGCTAGAGGGCTTCAGTCGCGGAATGAGCAGTTCTTC.

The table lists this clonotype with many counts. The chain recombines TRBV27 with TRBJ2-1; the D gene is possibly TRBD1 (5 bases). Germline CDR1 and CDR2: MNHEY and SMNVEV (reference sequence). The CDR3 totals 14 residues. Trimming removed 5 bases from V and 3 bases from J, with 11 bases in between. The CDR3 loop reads CASSGSQGYNEQFF. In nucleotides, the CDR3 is TGTGCCAGCAGTGGTTCCCAGGGCTACAATGAGCAGTTCTTC.

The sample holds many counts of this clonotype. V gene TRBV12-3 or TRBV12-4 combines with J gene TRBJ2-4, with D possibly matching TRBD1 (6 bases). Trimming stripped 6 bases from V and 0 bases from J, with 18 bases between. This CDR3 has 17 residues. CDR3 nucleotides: TGTGCCAGCAGCAACGGAACCGGGACATTAGCCAAAAACATTCAGTACTTC. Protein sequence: CASSNGTGTLAKNIQYF.

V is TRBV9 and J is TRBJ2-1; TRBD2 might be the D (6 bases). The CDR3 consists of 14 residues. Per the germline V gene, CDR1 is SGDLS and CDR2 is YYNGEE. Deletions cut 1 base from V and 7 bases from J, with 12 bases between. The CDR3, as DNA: TGTGCCAGCAGCGTAATGTCTAGCGAGAATGAGCAGTTCTTC. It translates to CASSVMSSENEQFF. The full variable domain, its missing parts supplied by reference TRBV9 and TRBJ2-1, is DSGVTQTPKHLITATGQRVTLRCSPRSGDLSVYWYQQSLDQGLQFLIQYYNGEERAKGNILERFSAQQFPDLHSELNLSSLELGDSALYFCASSVMSSENEQFFGPGTRLTVL.

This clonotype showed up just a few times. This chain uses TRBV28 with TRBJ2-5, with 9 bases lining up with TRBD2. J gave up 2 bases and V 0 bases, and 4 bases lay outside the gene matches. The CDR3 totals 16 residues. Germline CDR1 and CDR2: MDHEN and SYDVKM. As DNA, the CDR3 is TGTGCCAGCAGTTTATGGGCTAGCGGGAAACAAGAGACCCAGTACTTC. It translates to CASSLWASGKQETQYF.

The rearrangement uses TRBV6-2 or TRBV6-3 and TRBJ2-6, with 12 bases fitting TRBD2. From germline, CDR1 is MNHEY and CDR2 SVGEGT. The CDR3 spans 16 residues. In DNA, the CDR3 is TGTCAAGCTAGCGGGAGGGCCAATGATGGGGCCAACGTCCTGACTTTC. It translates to CQASGRANDGANVLTF.

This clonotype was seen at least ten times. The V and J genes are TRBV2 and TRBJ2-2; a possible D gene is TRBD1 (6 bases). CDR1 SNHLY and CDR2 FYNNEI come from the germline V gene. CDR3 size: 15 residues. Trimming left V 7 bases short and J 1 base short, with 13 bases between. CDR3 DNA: TGTGCCAGCAATCCCGGGACATGGAACACCGGGGAGCTGTTTTTT. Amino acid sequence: CASNPGTWNTGELFF.

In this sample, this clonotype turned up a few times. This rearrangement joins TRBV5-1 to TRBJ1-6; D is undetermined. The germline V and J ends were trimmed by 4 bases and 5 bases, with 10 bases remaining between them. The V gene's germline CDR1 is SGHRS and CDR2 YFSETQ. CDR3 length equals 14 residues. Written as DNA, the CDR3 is TGCGCCAGCAGCCAAGGCTTGGATAATTCACCCCTCCACTTT. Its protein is CASSQGLDNSPLHF.

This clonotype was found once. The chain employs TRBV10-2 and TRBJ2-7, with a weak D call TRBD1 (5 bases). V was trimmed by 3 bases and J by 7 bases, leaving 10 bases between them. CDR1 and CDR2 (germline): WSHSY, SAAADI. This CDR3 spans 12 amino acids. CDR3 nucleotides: TGCGCCAGCAGTGAAGGGGTTGGAGAGCAGTACTTC. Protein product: CASSEGVGEQYF.

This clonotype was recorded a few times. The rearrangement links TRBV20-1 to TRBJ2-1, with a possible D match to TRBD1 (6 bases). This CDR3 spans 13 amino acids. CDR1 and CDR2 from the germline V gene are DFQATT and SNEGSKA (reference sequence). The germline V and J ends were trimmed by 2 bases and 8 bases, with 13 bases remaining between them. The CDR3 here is CSARQGSVDEQFF. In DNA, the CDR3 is TGCAGTGCTAGACAGGGGTCAGTGGATGAGCAGTTCTTC.

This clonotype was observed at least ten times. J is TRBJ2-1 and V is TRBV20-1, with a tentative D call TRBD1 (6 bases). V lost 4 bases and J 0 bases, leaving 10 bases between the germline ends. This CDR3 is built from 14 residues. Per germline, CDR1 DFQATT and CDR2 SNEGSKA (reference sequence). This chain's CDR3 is CSANTGSSYNEQFF. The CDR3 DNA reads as TGCAGTGCTAATACAGGGAGCTCCTACAATGAGCAGTTCTTC.

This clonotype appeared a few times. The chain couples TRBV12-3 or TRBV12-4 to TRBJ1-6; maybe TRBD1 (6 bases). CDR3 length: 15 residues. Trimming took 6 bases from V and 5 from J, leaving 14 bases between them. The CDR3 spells CASSLKGGNNSPLHF. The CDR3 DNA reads TGTGCCAGCAGCCTGAAGGGGGGGAATAATTCACCCCTCCACTTT.